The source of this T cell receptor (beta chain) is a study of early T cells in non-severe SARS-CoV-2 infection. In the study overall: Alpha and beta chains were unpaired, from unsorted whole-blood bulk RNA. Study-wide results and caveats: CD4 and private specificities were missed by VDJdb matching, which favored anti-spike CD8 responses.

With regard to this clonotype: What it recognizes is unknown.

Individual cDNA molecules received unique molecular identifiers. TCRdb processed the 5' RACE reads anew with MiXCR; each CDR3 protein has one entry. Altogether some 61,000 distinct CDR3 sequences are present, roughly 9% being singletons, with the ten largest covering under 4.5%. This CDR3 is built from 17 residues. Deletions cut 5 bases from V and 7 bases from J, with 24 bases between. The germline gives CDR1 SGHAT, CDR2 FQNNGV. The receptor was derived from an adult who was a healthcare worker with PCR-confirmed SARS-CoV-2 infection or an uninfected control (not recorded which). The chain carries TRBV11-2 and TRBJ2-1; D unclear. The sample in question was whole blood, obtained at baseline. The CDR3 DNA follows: TGTGCCAGCAGCCCACCGCCAGGAGAGCTCGGCCGGAATGAGCAGTTCTTC. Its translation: CASSPPPGELGRNEQFF.